This entry lists 2 T cell receptor beta chains sequenced from one sample in a study of blood T cell repertoires in COVID-19. Only in-frame clones appear in the TCRdb table, and some are missing; sequencing was by immunoSEQ multiplex PCR. Of about 210,000 clones listed, 83% are singletons. The sequenced sample consisted of peripheral blood. The receptors stem from a woman between 35 and 50 years old with active or convalescent COVID-19.

In this sample, this clone turned up once. The chain has TRBV5-1 and TRBJ2-5; 9 nucleotides line up with TRBD2. The CDR3 has 19 residues. Trimming removed 4 bases from V and 1 base from J; junction bases left unmatched: 17. Germline assignment: CDR1 SGHRS and CDR2 YFSETQ. The CDR3: CASSGWSHTGTSFQETQYF. DNA of the CDR3: TGCGCCAGCAGCGGATGGTCCCACACCGGGACTAGCTTCCAAGAGACCCAGTACTTC.

The sample holds one count of this clone. This sequence joins TRBV6-5 and TRBJ1-6, with 8 nucleotides matching TRBD1. V lost 6 bases and J lost 9; bases outside the gene matches: 7. The CDR3 contains 14 residues. The germline gives CDR1 MNHEY, CDR2 SVGAGI. The CDR3 DNA follows: TGTGCCAGCAGGGGACAGGAAGGTGGTTCACCCCTCCACTTT. Translating it yields CASRGQEGGSPLHF.